The sequence of this T cell receptor (beta chain) was determined in a study of blood T cell repertoires in COVID-19. Study information: Samples of COVID-19 (acute and convalescent) were obtained from the United States, Italy and Spain.

V shed 2 bases and J shed 3 bases, with 15 bases lying between them. The CDR3 runs 16 residues. From germline, CDR1 is MNHEY and CDR2 SMNVEV (reference sequence). Original processing notes: Amplification of reference gene primers was used by the study to estimate nucleated cell counts. Here immunoSEQ multiplex PCR was the method, and the copy in TCRdb shows in-frame clones only, minus some. V and J calls and clone size follow that table, whereas D and trimming were derived from the DNA. Among about 63,000 clones listed, approximately 79% were seen once. The sample holds one count of this clone. Input material: peripheral blood. The chain links TRBV27 to TRBJ2-3, with D maybe TRBD1 (6 bases). The sequence came from a human donor in a cohort sampled during active COVID-19. The CDR3 DNA sequence: TGTGCCAGCAGTTTACTCGGACAGACACGAACAGATACGCAGTATTTT. It translates to CASSLLGQTRTDTQYF.